The 15 T cell receptor beta chains below were found in one sample sequenced in a study of OX40 agonist ivuxolimab in advanced cancers. Measured with immunoSEQ multiplex PCR; TCRdb has only the in-frame clones, and not every one. The sample yields fewer than 20,000 clones, around 80% seen once. The sequences come from CD4+ or CD8+ T cells sorted from blood, collected in a trial of the OX40 agonist ivuxolimab. Receptors were obtained from an adult with an advanced solid tumor such as melanoma, head and neck, liver or kidney cancer.

This clone is a singleton in its sample. The chain recombines TRBV19 with TRBJ2-7; D unresolved. Germline loops: CDR1 LNHDA, CDR2 SQIVND (reference sequence). The ends were cut back, 3 bases at V and 1 base at J, with 7 bases in the middle. CDR3 size: 13 residues. This chain's CDR3 is CASSIGPSYEQYF. CDR3 nucleotide sequence: TGTGCCAGTAGTATCGGGCCATCCTACGAGCAGTACTTC.

The chain recombines TRBV4-1 with TRBJ1-1; a possible D gene is TRBD1 (5 bases). CDR3 length: 15 amino acids. Per germline, CDR1 MGHRA and CDR2 YSYEKL. V lost 0 bases to trimming and J lost 5 bases, with 13 bases between them. For the CDR3, the DNA is TGCGCCAGCAGCCAAGAGAGGACGGGGGGGACTGAAGCTTTCTTT. Translated, it gives CASSQERTGGTEAFF.

The rearrangement links TRBV19 to TRBJ2-6; D is ambiguous. Germline CDR1 is LNHDA and CDR2 is SQIVND (reference sequence). The CDR3 is 15 amino acids. Trimming shortened V by 3 bases and J by 2 bases, and 8 bases separated the two germline ends. CDR3 nucleotides: TGTGCCAGTAGTATTTGGGGTACTGGGGCCAACGTCCTGACTTTC. Translating gives CASSIWGTGANVLTF.

The chain is built from TRBV11-2 and TRBJ2-4; TRBD2 matches at 9 bases. This CDR3 comprises 18 residues. Germline V gene sequence: CDR1 SGHAT, CDR2 FQNNGV. V shed 1 base, J shed 0 bases, and the junction held 7 bases outside the gene matches. The CDR3 spells CASSLGLAALKAKNIQYF. The CDR3 DNA is TGTGCCAGCAGCTTAGGACTAGCGGCCTTAAAAGCCAAAAACATTCAGTACTTC.

The chain recombines TRBV5-1 with TRBJ2-3; TRBD1 aligns across 8 bases. Germline values: CDR1 SGHRS, CDR2 YFSETQ. Unmatched junction bases numbered 9, after V lost 4 bases and J lost 2 bases. The CDR3 extends over 16 amino acids. This CDR3 is CASSPLRQGHTDTQYF. The CDR3 DNA sequence: TGCGCCAGCAGCCCCCTCAGACAGGGGCACACAGATACGCAGTATTTT.

This chain joins TRBV6-1 and TRBJ2-3, with a possible D match to TRBD1 (5 bases). Trimming left V 3 bases short and J 2 bases short, with 18 bases between. CDR1 is MNHNS and CDR2 is SASEGT in the germline V gene. There are 17 residues in the CDR3. The chain's CDR3 is CASSETGYRLITDTQYF. In nucleotides, the CDR3 is TGTGCCAGCAGTGAGACTGGTTACAGGCTAATCACAGATACGCAGTATTTT.

The chain links TRBV7-9 to TRBJ1-1, with D possibly matching TRBD1 (6 bases). Germline-derived CDR1 and CDR2 are SEHNR and FQNEAQ (reference sequence). The V gene lost 5 bases and the J gene lost 4 bases, with 8 bases spanning the gap. CDR3 length: 12 amino acids. Here the CDR3 DNA reads TGTGCCAGCAGCCGGGACACCACTGAAGCTTTCTTT. This translates into CASSRDTTEAFF.

This chain joins TRBV11-2 and TRBJ2-7; D call uncertain. The V gene's germline CDR1 is SGHAT and CDR2 FQNNGV. The CDR3 spans 10 residues. V was shortened by 1 base and J by 7 bases, with 2 bases between the two germline ends. In DNA form, the CDR3 reads TGTGCCAGCAGCTTAGGAGAGCAGTACTTC. It encodes CASSLGEQYF.

V is TRBV5-6 and J is TRBJ2-3; a weak D match, TRBD1 (5 bases). The CDR3 has 19 amino acids. V was cut by 5 bases and J by 0 bases, with 25 bases left in between. From germline, CDR1 is SGHDT and CDR2 YYEEEE. The chain's CDR3 is CASRLSDSSLITSTDTQYF. The CDR3 DNA follows: TGTGCCAGCAGGCTATCCGACAGTTCCCTTATTACTAGCACAGATACGCAGTATTTT.

The chain combines TRBV19 with TRBJ2-1; TRBD2 matches 15 bases. The germline V gene has CDR1 LNHDA and CDR2 SQIVND (reference sequence). J lost 0 bases, V lost 9 bases, and 6 bases had no gene match. This CDR3 has 17 residues. CDR3 sequence: CASVGLAGGHSYNEQFF. The CDR3 DNA follows: TGTGCCAGCGTGGGACTAGCGGGGGGCCACTCCTACAATGAGCAGTTCTTC.

This clone appeared a few times. The chain carries TRBV4-3 and TRBJ1-5, with 9 bases fitting TRBD1. Trimming cost V 0 bases and J 2 bases; bases outside gene matches: 2. CDR1 and CDR2 from the germline V gene are LGHNA and YSLEER. This CDR3 is 16 amino acids long. The CDR3 DNA is TGCGCCAGCAGCCAAGATTGGGACAGGGGCAATCAGCCCCAGCATTTT. Its translation is CASSQDWDRGNQPQHF.

The chain joins TRBV10-2 to TRBJ2-3; TRBD2 matches at 11 bases. V shed 5 bases, J shed 3 bases, and the junction held 4 bases outside the gene matches. There are 15 residues in the CDR3. Germline V gene lookup returns CDR1 WSHSY and CDR2 SAAADI. Written as DNA, the CDR3 is TGCGCCAGCAGTCAACTAGCGGGAGAGACAGATACGCAGTATTTT. Translation gives CASSQLAGETDTQYF.

The chain recombines TRBV9 with TRBJ2-7, with D unclear. V gave up 0 bases and J gave up 2 bases, with 6 bases separating them. There are 13 residues in the CDR3. Germline CDR1 is SGDLS and CDR2 is YYNGEE. CDR3 coding DNA: TGTGCCAGCAGCGTAGCTACAGCCTACGAGCAGTACTTC. Protein: CASSVATAYEQYF.

This rearrangement joins TRBV11-2 to TRBJ1-2; 10 nucleotides align to TRBD1. The ends lost 4 bases at V and 7 bases at J; junction bases unmatched: 3. CDR1 and CDR2 (germline): SGHAT, FQNNGV. This CDR3 has 13 residues. CDR3 nucleotides: TGTGCCAGCAGCTGGGGACAGGGGACTGGCTACACCTTC. It encodes CASSWGQGTGYTF.

The chain has TRBV7-3 and TRBJ2-1; possibly TRBD1 for D (5 bases). The CDR3 sequence is 14 residues long. Trimming removed 0 bases at V and 2 bases at J, with 5 bases between. The germline gives CDR1 SGHTA, CDR2 FQGTGA. CDR3 residues: CASSLTGAYNEQFF. The CDR3 bases are TGTGCCAGCAGCTTAACAGGGGCCTACAATGAGCAGTTCTTC.